This TCR beta chain was sequenced during a study of control samples from healthy donors and cancer patients. With 2 bases removed from V and 0 bases from J, the gap between germline ends came to 13 bases. CDR1 is LGHNA and CDR2 is YSLEER in the germline V gene. The CDR3 is 17 residues long. Only in-frame clones appear in the TCRdb table, and some are missing; sequencing was by immunoSEQ multiplex PCR. The sample has about 84,000 clones, 91% seen once. The receptor comes from a man younger than 40 in good health. The chain is built from TRBV4-3 and TRBJ2-2, with D possibly TRBD1 on 5 matching bases. Sequenced: blood. CDR3 DNA: TGCGCCAGCAGCCAAATTGGGGCGTATGCGAACACCGGGGAGCTGTTTTTT. Encoded protein: CASSQIGAYANTGELFF.